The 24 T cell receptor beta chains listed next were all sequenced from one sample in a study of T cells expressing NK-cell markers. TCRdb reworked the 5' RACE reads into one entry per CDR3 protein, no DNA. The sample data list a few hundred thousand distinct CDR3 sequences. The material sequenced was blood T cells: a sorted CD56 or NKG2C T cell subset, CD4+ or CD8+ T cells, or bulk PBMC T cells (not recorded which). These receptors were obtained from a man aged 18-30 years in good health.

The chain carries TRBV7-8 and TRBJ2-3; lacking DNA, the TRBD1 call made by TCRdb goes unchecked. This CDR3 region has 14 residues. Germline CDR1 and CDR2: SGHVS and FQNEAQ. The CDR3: CASSYRQASDTQYF.

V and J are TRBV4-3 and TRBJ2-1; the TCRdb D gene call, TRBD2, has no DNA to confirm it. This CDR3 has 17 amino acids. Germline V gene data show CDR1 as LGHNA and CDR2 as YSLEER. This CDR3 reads CASSLTEIAGGTNEQFF.

CDR3 protein: CSGQAVDTQYF. The V call is TRBV29-1, the J call TRBJ2-3. CDR3 length equals 11 residues. Germline values: CDR1 SQVTM, CDR2 ANQGSEA.

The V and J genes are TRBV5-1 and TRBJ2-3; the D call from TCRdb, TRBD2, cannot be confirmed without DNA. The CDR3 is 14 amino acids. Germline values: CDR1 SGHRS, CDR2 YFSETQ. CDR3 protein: CASSLGLAGDTQYF.

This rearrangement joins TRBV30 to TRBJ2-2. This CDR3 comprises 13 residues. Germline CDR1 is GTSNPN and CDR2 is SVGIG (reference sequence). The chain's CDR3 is CAWEALGTGELFF.

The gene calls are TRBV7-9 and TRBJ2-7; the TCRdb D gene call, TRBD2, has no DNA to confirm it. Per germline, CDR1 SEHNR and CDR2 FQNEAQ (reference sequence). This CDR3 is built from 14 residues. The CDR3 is CASSTTGLIYEQYF. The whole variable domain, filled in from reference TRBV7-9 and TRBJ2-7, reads DTGVSQNPRHKITKRGQNVTFRCDPISEHNRLYWYRQTLGQGPEFLTYFQNEAQLEKSRLLSDRFSAERPKGSFSTLEIQRTEQGDSAMYLCASSTTGLIYEQYFGPGTRLTVT.

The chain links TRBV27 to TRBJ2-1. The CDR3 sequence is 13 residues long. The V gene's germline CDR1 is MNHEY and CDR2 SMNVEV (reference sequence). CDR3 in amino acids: CASSLSIRREQFF.

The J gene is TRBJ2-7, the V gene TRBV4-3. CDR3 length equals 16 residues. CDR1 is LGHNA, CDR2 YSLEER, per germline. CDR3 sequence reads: CASSQDRAAYSYEQYF.

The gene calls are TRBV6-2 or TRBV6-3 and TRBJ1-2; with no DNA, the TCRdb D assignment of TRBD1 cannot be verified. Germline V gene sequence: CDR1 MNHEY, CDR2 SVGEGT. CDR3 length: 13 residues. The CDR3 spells CASSYSGGRGYTF.

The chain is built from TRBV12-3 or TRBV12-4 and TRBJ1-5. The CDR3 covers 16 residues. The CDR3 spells CASGYWAPYSNQPQHF.

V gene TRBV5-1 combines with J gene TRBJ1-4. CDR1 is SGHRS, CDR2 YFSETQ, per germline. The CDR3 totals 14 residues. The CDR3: CASSFGRTNEKLFF. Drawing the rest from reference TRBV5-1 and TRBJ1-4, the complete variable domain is KAGVTQTPRYLIKTRGQQVTLSCSPISGHRSVSWYQQTPGQGLQFLFEYFSETQRNKGNFPGRFSGRQFSNSRSEMNVSTLELGDSALYLCASSFGRTNEKLFFGSGTQLSVL.

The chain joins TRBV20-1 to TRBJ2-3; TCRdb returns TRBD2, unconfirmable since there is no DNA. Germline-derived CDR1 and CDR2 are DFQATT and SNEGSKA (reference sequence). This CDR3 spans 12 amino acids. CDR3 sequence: CSASAGGATQYF.

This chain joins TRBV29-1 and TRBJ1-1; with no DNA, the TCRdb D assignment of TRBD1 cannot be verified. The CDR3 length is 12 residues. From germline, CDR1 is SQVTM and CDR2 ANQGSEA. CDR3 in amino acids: CSGTGTGLAAFF.

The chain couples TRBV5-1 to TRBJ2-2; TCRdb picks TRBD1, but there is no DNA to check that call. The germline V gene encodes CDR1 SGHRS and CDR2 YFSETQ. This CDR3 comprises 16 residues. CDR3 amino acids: CASRAGDREDTGELFF.

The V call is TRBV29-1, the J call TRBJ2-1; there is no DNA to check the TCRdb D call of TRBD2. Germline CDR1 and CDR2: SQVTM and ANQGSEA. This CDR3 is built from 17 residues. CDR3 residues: CSVEDAGTSGRYNEQFF.

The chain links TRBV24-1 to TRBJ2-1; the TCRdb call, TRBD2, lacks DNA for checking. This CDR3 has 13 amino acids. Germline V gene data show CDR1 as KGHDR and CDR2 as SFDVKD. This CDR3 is CATCAGGVREQFF.

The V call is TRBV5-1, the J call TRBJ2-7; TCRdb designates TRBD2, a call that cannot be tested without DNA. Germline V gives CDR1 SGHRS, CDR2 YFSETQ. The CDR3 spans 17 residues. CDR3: CASSASGLADHSYEQYF.

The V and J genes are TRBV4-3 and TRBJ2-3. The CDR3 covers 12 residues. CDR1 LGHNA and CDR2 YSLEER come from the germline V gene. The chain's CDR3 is CASSQDRHTQYF.

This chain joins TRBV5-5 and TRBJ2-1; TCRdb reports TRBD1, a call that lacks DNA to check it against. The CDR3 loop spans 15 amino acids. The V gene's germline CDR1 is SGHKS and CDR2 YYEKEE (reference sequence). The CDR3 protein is CASHKQGGTYNEQFF. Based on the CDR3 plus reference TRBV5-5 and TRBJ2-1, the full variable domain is DAGVTQSPTHLIKTRGQQVTLRCSPISGHKSVSWYQQVLGQGPQFIFQYYEKEERGRGNFPDRFSARQFPNYSSELNVNALLLGDSALYLCASHKQGGTYNEQFFGPGTRLTVL.

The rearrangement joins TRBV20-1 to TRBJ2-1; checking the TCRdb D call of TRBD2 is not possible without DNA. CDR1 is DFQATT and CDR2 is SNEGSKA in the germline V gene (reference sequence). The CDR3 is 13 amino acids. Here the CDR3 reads CSAGYGTANEQFF.

CDR3 sequence: CASSLGHSRDRGIGYTF. V and J are TRBV7-2 and TRBJ1-2; TCRdb calls TRBD1, which cannot be checked without DNA. The CDR3 runs to 17 residues. CDR1 SGHTA and CDR2 FQGNSA come from the germline V gene.

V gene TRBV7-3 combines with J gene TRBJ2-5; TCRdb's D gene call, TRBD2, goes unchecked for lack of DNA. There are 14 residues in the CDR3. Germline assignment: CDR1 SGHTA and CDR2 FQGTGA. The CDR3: CASSFRAGQETQYF.

Here the CDR3 reads CAWSERESTDTQYF. The genes are TRBV30 and TRBJ2-3; TCRdb selects TRBD2, and the lack of DNA leaves this call unchecked. Per germline, CDR1 GTSNPN and CDR2 SVGIG (reference sequence). The CDR3 contains 14 residues.

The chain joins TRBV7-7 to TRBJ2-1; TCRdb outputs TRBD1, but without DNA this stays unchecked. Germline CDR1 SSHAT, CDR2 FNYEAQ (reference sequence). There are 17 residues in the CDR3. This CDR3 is CASSPNIGTAPYNEQFF. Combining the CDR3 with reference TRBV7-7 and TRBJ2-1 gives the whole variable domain GAGVSQSPRYKVTKRGQDVTLRCDPISSHATLYWYQQALGQGPEFLTYFNYEAQPDKSGLPSDRFSAERPEGSISTLTIQRTEQRDSAMYRCASSPNIGTAPYNEQFFGPGTRLTVL.